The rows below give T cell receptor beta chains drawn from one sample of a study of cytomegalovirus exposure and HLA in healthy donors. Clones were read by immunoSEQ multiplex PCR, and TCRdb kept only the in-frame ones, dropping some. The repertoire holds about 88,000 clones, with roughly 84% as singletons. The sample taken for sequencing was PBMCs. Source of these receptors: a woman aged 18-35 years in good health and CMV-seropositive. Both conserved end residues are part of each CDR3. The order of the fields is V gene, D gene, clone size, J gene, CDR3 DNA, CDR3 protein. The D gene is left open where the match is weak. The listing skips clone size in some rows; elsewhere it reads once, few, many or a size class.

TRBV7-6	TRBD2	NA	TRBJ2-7	TGTGCCAGCAGCCCGACTAGCGGGTCCTACGAGCAGTACTTC	CASSPTSGSYEQYF
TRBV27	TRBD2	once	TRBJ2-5	TGTGCCAGCAGTCGAATGGGCGGGGGGGCGAAAGAGACCCAGTACTTC	CASSRMGGGAKETQYF
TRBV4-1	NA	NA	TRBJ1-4	TGCGCCAGCAGCCAGTACAGGGTTAACCCTGATGAAAAACTGTTTTTT	CASSQYRVNPDEKLFF
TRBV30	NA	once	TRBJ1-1	TGTGCCTGGAGTGTACATTATAGTGATACAGGGCCGAACACTGAAGCTTTCTTT	CAWSVHYSDTGPNTEAFF
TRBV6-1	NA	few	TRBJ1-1	TGTGCCAGCAGTGCGGCAGGGGAGAACACTGAAGCTTTCTTT	CASSAAGENTEAFF
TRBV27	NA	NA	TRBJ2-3	TGTGCCAGCAGTCAGACTAGCACAGATACGCAGTATTTT	CASSQTSTDTQYF
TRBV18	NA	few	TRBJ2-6	TGTGCCAGCTCACCTTCCGGAGCTGGGGCCAACGTCCTGACTTTC	CASSPSGAGANVLTF
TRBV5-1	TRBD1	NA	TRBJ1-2	TGCGCCAGCAGCGAAGGACAGGGGTATGGCTACACCTTC	CASSEGQGYGYTF
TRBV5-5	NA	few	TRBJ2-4	TGTGCCAGCGCGGGTGTCAAAAACATTCAGTACTTC	CASAGVKNIQYF
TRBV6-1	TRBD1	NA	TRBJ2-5	TGTGCCAGCACTTGGGACAGGGGACCCCAAGAGACCCAGTACTTC	CASTWDRGPQETQYF
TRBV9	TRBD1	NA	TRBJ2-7	TGTGCCAGCAGCGTAGTCGCGACAGGGACCGAGCAGTACTTC	CASSVVATGTEQYF
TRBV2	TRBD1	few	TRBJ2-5	TGTGCCAGCAGCGGGGGACAGGGAATCCAAGAGACCCAGTACTTC	CASSGGQGIQETQYF
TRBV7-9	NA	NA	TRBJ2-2	TGTGCCAGCAGCTCGTACCCCGAGGGTACCGGGGAGCTGTTTTTT	CASSSYPEGTGELFF
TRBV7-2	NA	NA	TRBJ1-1	TGTGCCAGCAGCTTATTTTCAGGAATTGAAGCTTTCTTT	CASSLFSGIEAFF
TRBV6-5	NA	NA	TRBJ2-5	TGTGCCAGCAGCCACCTCCGCGGCAGCCAAGAGACCCAGTACTTC	CASSHLRGSQETQYF
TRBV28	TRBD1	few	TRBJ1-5	TGTGCCAGCAGTTGGGGACAGGGGGCTGTGAGCAATCAGCCCCAGCATTTT	CASSWGQGAVSNQPQHF
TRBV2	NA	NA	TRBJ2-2	TGTGCCAGCAGTGCTAGGGGTACCGGGGAGCTGTTTTTT	CASSARGTGELFF
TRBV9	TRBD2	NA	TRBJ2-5	TGTGCCAGCAGCGTAGCGTCTAGCGGGGGGCCAGACCAAGAGACCCAGTACTTC	CASSVASSGGPDQETQYF
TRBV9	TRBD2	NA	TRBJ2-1	TGTGCCAGCAGCAGGGAGGGTTTAAATGAGCAGTTCTTC	CASSREGLNEQFF
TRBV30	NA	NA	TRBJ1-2	TGTGCCTGGGAGGGAGGGTATAACTATGGCTACACCTTC	CAWEGGYNYGYTF
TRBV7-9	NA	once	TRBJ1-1	TGTGCCAGCAGCCCTGGAGGGACTGAAGCTTTCTTT	CASSPGGTEAFF
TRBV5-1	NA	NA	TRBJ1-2	TGCGCCAGCAGCGCGGACCTTGGAGGGGCCCCTAACTATGGCTACACCTTC	CASSADLGGAPNYGYTF
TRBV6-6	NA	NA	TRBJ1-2	TGTGCCAGCAGTTACAGCCAGGGGCTTAACTATGGCTACACCTTC	CASSYSQGLNYGYTF
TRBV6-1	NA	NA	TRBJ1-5	TGTGCCAGCAGGGGGAGCGGGCAGTTGAATCAGCCCCAGCATTTT	CASRGSGQLNQPQHF
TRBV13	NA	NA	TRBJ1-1	TGTGCCAGCAGCAAGGGACTGCGGAACACTGAAGCTTTCTTT	CASSKGLRNTEAFF
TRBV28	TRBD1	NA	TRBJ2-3	TGTGCCAGCAGCACCGGGACAGGGGGCGCAGATACGCAGTATTTT	CASSTGTGGADTQYF
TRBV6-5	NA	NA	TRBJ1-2	TGTGCCAGCAGCCCCAGGCGAGAGATTAACTATGGCTACACCTTC	CASSPRREINYGYTF
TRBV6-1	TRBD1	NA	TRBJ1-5	TGTGCCAGCCAGGGGGGTTATCAGCCCCAGCATTTT	CASQGGYQPQHF
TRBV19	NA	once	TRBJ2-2	TGTGCCAGTAGCTACCCGAAAGTGGGGGGGAACACCGGGGAGCTGTTTTTT	CASSYPKVGGNTGELFF
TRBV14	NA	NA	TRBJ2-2	TGTGCCAGCGCCCTGATCCAGGCAGGGCTTGGGCCCGGGGAGCTGTTTTTT	CASALIQAGLGPGELFF
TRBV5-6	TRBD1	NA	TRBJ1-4	TGTGCCAGCAGCGCGATGACAGGGACTGCAACTAATGAAAAACTGTTTTTT	CASSAMTGTATNEKLFF
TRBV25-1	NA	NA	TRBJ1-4	TGTGCCAGCCTGGAAGAGGCCGAGGGTGAAAAACTGTTTTTT	CASLEEAEGEKLFF
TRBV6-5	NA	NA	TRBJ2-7	TGTGCCAGCAGTCCGGGGGACTCCGCCTACGAGCAGTACTTC	CASSPGDSAYEQYF
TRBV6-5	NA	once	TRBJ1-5	TGTGCCAGCAGTCCCGGTCGGGGGAATCAGCCCCAGCATTTT	CASSPGRGNQPQHF
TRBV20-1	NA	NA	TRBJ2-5	TGCAGTGCCTATCAAGAGACCCAGTACTTC	CSAYQETQYF
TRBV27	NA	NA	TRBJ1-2	TGTGCCAGCAGCCCATCAACCCAGTCTAACTATGGCTACACCTTC	CASSPSTQSNYGYTF
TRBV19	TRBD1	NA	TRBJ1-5	TGTGCCAGTAGTGCGACAGGGAAAGGCAATCAGCCCCAGCATTTT	CASSATGKGNQPQHF
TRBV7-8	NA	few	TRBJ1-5	TGTGCCAGCAGCTTAGAGGGGCAGCCCCAGCATTTT	CASSLEGQPQHF
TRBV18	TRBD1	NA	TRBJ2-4	TGTGCCAGCTCACAACCGAATGTGGGACAGGGGGCAGGCATTCAGTACTTC	CASSQPNVGQGAGIQYF
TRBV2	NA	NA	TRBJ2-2	TGTGCCAGCCTTCGTTTACTCGACACCGGGGAGCTGTTTTTT	CASLRLLDTGELFF
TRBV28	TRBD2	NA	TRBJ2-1	TGTGCCAGCAGTTTTAGCGGGGGCCCCAACAATGAGCAGTTCTTC	CASSFSGGPNNEQFF
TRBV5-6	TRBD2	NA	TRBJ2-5	TGTGCCAGCAGCTTGGCCCCAGCGGGGCGCCAAGAGACCCAGTACTTC	CASSLAPAGRQETQYF
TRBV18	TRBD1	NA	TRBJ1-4	TGTGCCAGCTCACCACGATTGAGAGACAGGGCCCCTAATGAAAAACTGTTTTTT	CASSPRLRDRAPNEKLFF
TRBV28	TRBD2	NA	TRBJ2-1	TGTGCCAGCAGTGCAGGGACTAGCCACTGGAATGAGCAGTTCTTC	CASSAGTSHWNEQFF
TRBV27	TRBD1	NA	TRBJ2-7	TGTGCCAGCAGTCCATATCCCGACAGGGGGCGCCGCTACGAGCAGTACTTC	CASSPYPDRGRRYEQYF